The clone carrying this T cell receptor beta chain was observed a handful of times. Its specificity is not known. The entry originates in a study of cytomegalovirus exposure and HLA in healthy donors. About the study: An earlier analysis found some 100 million unique TCR beta sequences from roughly 170 million T cells. Study-wide results and limits: Researchers reported in a later analysis that a missense DCLRE1C variant was tied to TCR beta V- and J-gene trimming. A list of 164 TCR beta chains associated with cytomegalovirus was given. Later analysis suggested links between common viral pathogens and several top significant clusters.

The germline V and J ends were trimmed by 2 bases and 0 bases, with 12 bases remaining between them. The CDR3 covers 16 residues. CDR1 is MNHNY, CDR2 SVGAGI, per germline (reference sequence). This PCR relied on a set of 60 Vbeta primers and 13 Jbeta primers. Measured with immunoSEQ multiplex PCR; TCRdb has only the in-frame clones, and not every one. The sample lists roughly 87,000 clones; roughly 75% were seen once. Sequencing used PBMCs. The source is a man aged 55 to 70 in good health and CMV-seronegative. V and J are TRBV6-6 and TRBJ2-3; D possibly corresponds to TRBD1 (6 bases). The CDR3 DNA follows: TGTGCCAGCAGTTACGCGCTCACAGGGAGCACAGATACGCAGTATTTT. Its translation: CASSYALTGSTDTQYF.